The next 19 T cell receptor beta chains were all read from a single sample in a study of early T cells in non-severe SARS-CoV-2 infection. TCRdb redid the calling of the 5' RACE reads with MiXCR, one entry per CDR3 protein. The sample includes about 64,000 distinct CDR3 sequences, around 4.7% seen only once; the top ten take 4.9%. Sequenced input: whole blood. These receptors were taken from an adult who was a healthcare worker with PCR-confirmed SARS-CoV-2 infection or an uninfected control (not recorded which).

At least ten counts were recorded for this clonotype. The rearrangement joins TRBV20-1 to TRBJ2-7; 11 bases align to TRBD2. Germline-derived CDR1 and CDR2 are DFQATT and SNEGSKA (reference sequence). With 5 bases clipped from V and 4 bases from J, the junction kept 7 bases outside the gene matches. The CDR3 runs 14 residues. This chain's CDR3 is CSAPLAGGLYEQYF. The CDR3 DNA is TGCAGTGCTCCGTTAGCGGGAGGGCTGTACGAGCAGTACTTC.

The CDR3 loop reads CASSPTGGRETQYF. In DNA, the CDR3 is TGTGCCAGCAGCCCGACAGGGGGCCGAGAGACCCAGTACTTC. The genes are TRBV3-1 and TRBJ2-5; 10 bases agree with TRBD1. J gave up 4 bases and V 4 bases, and 3 bases lay outside the gene matches. There are 14 residues in the CDR3. Germline values: CDR1 LGHDT, CDR2 YNNKEL (reference sequence).

This clonotype was seen a few times. The rearrangement joins TRBV6-2 or TRBV6-3 to TRBJ1-1; TRBD1 agrees at 10 bases. There are 16 residues in the CDR3. V was clipped by 6 bases and J by 2 bases; unmatched bases: 9. Germline CDR1 MNHEY, CDR2 SVGEGT. DNA for the CDR3: TGTGCCAGCAGCCAAGGGACAGGGGCGTCAAACACTGAAGCTTTCTTT. It encodes CASSQGTGASNTEAFF.

This clonotype showed up many times. The chain links TRBV7-9 to TRBJ2-3; TRBD1 or TRBD2 may be the D gene (6 bases each). Germline V gives CDR1 SEHNR, CDR2 FQNEAQ (reference sequence). V was clipped by 5 bases and J by 2 bases, with 17 bases between them. This CDR3 is built from 16 residues. The chain's CDR3 is CASSPPGGRLTDTQYF. Written as DNA, the CDR3 is TGTGCCAGCAGCCCGCCTGGGGGGCGCCTCACAGATACGCAGTATTTT.

This clonotype was counted a few times. The V and J genes are TRBV29-1 and TRBJ2-5; 9 nucleotides align to TRBD1. Trimming cost V 6 bases and J 2 bases; bases outside gene matches: 4. Germline V gene sequence: CDR1 SQVTM, CDR2 ANQGSEA. This CDR3 comprises 13 residues. CDR3 DNA sequence: TGCAGCGTAGGACAGGGGAATCAAGAGACCCAGTACTTC. Its translation: CSVGQGNQETQYF.

The rearrangement joins TRBV12-3 or TRBV12-4 to TRBJ1-2; a possible D gene is TRBD1 (6 bases). Trimming removed 8 bases at V and 6 bases at J, with 25 bases between. This CDR3 spans 16 amino acids. This CDR3 reads CASFSWARGAKNGYTF. In DNA, the CDR3 is TGTGCCAGCTTTAGTTGGGCGCGGGGGGCGAAGAATGGCTACACCTTC.

V usage is TRBV29-1 and J usage is TRBJ2-1; 13 nucleotides match TRBD2. Germline CDR1 and CDR2: SQVTM and ANQGSEA. V trimming: 6 bases; J trimming: 9 bases; junction bases outside the gene matches: 17. The CDR3 loop spans 17 amino acids. The CDR3 DNA reads TGCAGCGTCGAGAGAGGACTAGCGGGAGTGAGAGGTGCTGAGCAGTTCTTC. Amino acid sequence: CSVERGLAGVRGAEQFF.

Regarding this clonotype: A read error may explain this, as a much larger clone is one base away. The rearrangement joins TRBV4-2 to TRBJ2-1, with a tentative D call TRBD2 (7 bases). The CDR3 runs 16 residues. Germline V gene data show CDR1 as LGHNA and CDR2 as YNFKEQ. The CDR3 spells CVSSQDAGARSDEQFF. CDR3 coding DNA: TGTGTCAGCAGCCAAGACGCGGGGGCTCGTTCCGATGAGCAGTTCTTC.

This clonotype was found many times. V is TRBV18 and J is TRBJ2-3; D not certain. Per germline, CDR1 KGHSH and CDR2 LQKENI. The CDR3 has 13 amino acids. Trimming cost V 2 bases and J 5 bases, with 8 bases left between them. CDR3 residues: CASSPSPKDTQYF. CDR3 sequence (DNA): TGTGCCAGCTCACCATCCCCGAAAGATACGCAGTATTTT.

Ten or more counts support this clonotype. The chain carries TRBV19 and TRBJ1-3; 8 bases match TRBD1. Trimming took 9 bases from V and 0 from J; bases not matched to a gene: 7. The CDR3 runs 15 residues. Germline CDR1 and CDR2: LNHDA and SQIVND (reference sequence). The CDR3 spells CASQGDRFSGNTIYF. DNA of the CDR3: TGTGCCAGCCAAGGGGACAGGTTCTCTGGAAACACCATATATTTT. Supplemented by reference TRBV19 and TRBJ1-3, the full variable domain reads DGGITQSPKYLFRKEGQNVTLSCEQNLNHDAMYWYRQDPGQGLRLIYYSQIVNDFQKGDIAEGYSVSREKKESFPLTVTSAQKNPTAFYLCASQGDRFSGNTIYFGEGSWLTVV.

This clonotype was detected many times. The rearrangement links TRBV27 to TRBJ2-2; 10 nucleotides align to TRBD2. This CDR3 contains 16 residues. Germline assignment: CDR1 MNHEY and CDR2 SMNVEV (reference sequence). V dropped 4 bases and J dropped 4; count of bases not matched to a gene: 6. The CDR3 loop is CASSSPSGSGTGELFF. CDR3 nucleotides: TGTGCCAGCAGTTCCCCTAGCGGGAGCGGCACCGGGGAGCTGTTTTTT.

The table lists this clonotype with many counts. The chain combines TRBV7-2 with TRBJ2-1; TRBD2 aligns across 10 bases. Germline trimming cut 4 bases from V and 13 bases from J; bases unmatched to any gene: 7. The CDR3 is 13 residues long. Germline lookup yields CDR1 SGHTA and CDR2 FQGNSA. DNA of the CDR3: TGTGCCAGCAGCTCTAGCGGGGGACGGTTCCAGTTCTTC. It encodes CASSSSGGRFQFF.

On this clonotype itself: Possible read error: a much larger clone is one base away. The genes are TRBV9 and TRBJ2-2, with 9 bases fitting TRBD2. Germline CDR1 and CDR2: SGDLS and YYNGEE. The CDR3 runs 16 residues. The CDR3 is CASSVRASGNTGEPFF. CDR3 nucleotide sequence: TGTGCCAGCAGCGTAAGGGCTAGCGGGAACACCGGGGAGCCGTTTTTT.

This clonotype came up many times. The rearrangement uses TRBV20-1 and TRBJ1-6; unclear D gene. Looked up from germline, CDR1 is DFQATT and CDR2 is SNEGSKA (reference sequence). V was pared by 5 bases and J by 4 bases, with 9 bases between. CDR3 length equals 13 residues. CDR3 amino acids: CSAGRDYNSPLHF. The CDR3 nucleotides read TGCAGTGCTGGGAGGGATTATAATTCACCCCTCCACTTT.

This clonotype was seen many times. The V call is TRBV27, the J call TRBJ1-1, with D possibly being TRBD1 (6 bases). In germline, CDR1 is MNHEY, CDR2 SMNVEV (reference sequence). This CDR3 comprises 14 residues. V lost 2 bases and J lost 3, with 10 bases in between. This chain's CDR3 is CASSLGGRDTEAFF. The CDR3 bases are TGTGCCAGCAGTTTAGGGGGGCGGGACACTGAAGCTTTCTTT.

The sample holds a few counts of this clonotype. A much larger clone is a single base away; this may be a read error. The chain uses TRBV11-2 and TRBJ2-3; TRBD2 matches 10 bases. The CDR3 runs to 16 residues. Germline CDR1 is SGHAT and CDR2 is FQNNGV. The CDR3 region has the DNA TGTGTCAGCAGCATGGCTAGCGGGGGCCTCACAGATACGCAGTATTTT. Amino acid sequence: CVSSMASGGLTDTQYF.

This clonotype was seen many times. This chain links TRBV7-9 with TRBJ2-7, with D unresolved. CDR1 is SEHNR, CDR2 FQNEAQ, per germline (reference sequence). The V gene lost 3 bases and the J gene lost 2 bases, with 11 bases spanning the gap. The CDR3 loop spans 14 amino acids. CDR3 loop: CASSFDQLAYEQYF. The DNA for the CDR3 is TGTGCCAGCAGCTTTGATCAATTGGCCTACGAGCAGTACTTC.

This rearrangement joins TRBV10-3 to TRBJ2-7; D is perhaps TRBD1 (6 bases). The V end lost 8 bases, the J end lost 0 bases, and 11 bases lay between the germline ends. The CDR3 has 13 residues. Germline V gene data show CDR1 as ENHRY and CDR2 as SYGVKD. CDR3 in amino acids: CAISDRSSYEQYF. The CDR3 nucleotides read TGTGCCATCTCCGACAGGTCCTCCTACGAGCAGTACTTC.

This clonotype came up many times. This sequence joins TRBV27 and TRBJ2-6; tentatively, D is TRBD1 (6 bases). The CDR3 spans 16 residues. The germline V gene encodes CDR1 MNHEY and CDR2 SMNVEV (reference sequence). The V end was cut by 7 bases, the J end by 0 bases, with 13 bases between. The CDR3 nucleotides are TGTGCCAGCATGCTCAGGGGAGTCTCTGGGGCCAACGTCCTGACTTTC. This gives the protein CASMLRGVSGANVLTF.